Presented here are 26 T cell receptor beta chains from one specimen sequenced in a study of OX40 agonist ivuxolimab in advanced cancers. Some clones are missing from TCRdb's copy, which holds only in-frame ones; the method was immunoSEQ multiplex PCR. The table includes approximately 120,000 clones, 92% detected once. The starting material was CD4+ or CD8+ T cells sorted from blood, obtained in a trial of the OX40 agonist ivuxolimab. Source of these receptors: an adult with an advanced solid tumor such as melanoma, head and neck, liver or kidney cancer.

This clone occurred a few times. This chain connects TRBV11-2 to TRBJ1-5; TRBD1 might be the D (6 bases). Germline V gives CDR1 SGHAT, CDR2 FQNNGV. The CDR3 is 15 residues long. The ends were cut back, 3 bases at V and 0 bases at J, with 9 bases in the middle. Written as DNA, the CDR3 is TGTGCCAGCAGCTTGGGACAATATAGCAATCAGCCCCAGCATTTT. Amino acids: CASSLGQYSNQPQHF.

The J gene is TRBJ2-5, the V gene TRBV5-1; possibly TRBD2 for D (6 bases). Trimming cost V 3 bases and J 2 bases, with 14 bases left between them. The CDR3 loop spans 15 amino acids. The V gene's germline CDR1 is SGHRS and CDR2 YFSETQ. The CDR3 reads CASSSRGSGQETQYF. CDR3 DNA sequence: TGCGCCAGCAGCTCCCGAGGTAGCGGACAAGAGACCCAGTACTTC.

The chain has TRBV9 and TRBJ1-2; D remains ambiguous. Germline loops: CDR1 SGDLS, CDR2 YYNGEE. This CDR3 has 13 residues. Trimming stripped 3 bases from V and 8 bases from J, with 14 bases between. The CDR3, as DNA: TGTGCCAGCAGCGCCCAGACGGGGTGGGGCTACACCTTC. Its translation is CASSAQTGWGYTF.

This chain joins TRBV6-1 and TRBJ2-1; 10 nucleotides agree with TRBD2. V gave up 8 bases and J gave up 5 bases; unmatched junction bases: 9. The CDR3 covers 15 residues. CDR1 is MNHNS, CDR2 SASEGT, per germline. CDR3 sequence: CASGTTSGFNNEQFF. The CDR3 region has the DNA TGTGCCAGCGGAACGACTAGCGGGTTCAACAATGAGCAGTTCTTC.

J is TRBJ1-3 and V is TRBV27; 9 bases line up with TRBD1. Per the germline V gene, CDR1 is MNHEY and CDR2 is SMNVEV (reference sequence). This CDR3 has 18 residues. V shed 4 bases and J 4 bases; nucleotides not matched to a gene: 14. In nucleotides, the CDR3 is TGTGCCAGCAGTTCCCGGACAGGGGAGGCTATATCCGGAAACACCATATATTTT. It is translated as CASSSRTGEAISGNTIYF.

V is TRBV28 and J is TRBJ1-5; D perhaps matches TRBD1 (5 bases). Between the trimmed V and J ends, which lost 1 base and 5 bases, there was a span of 12 bases. CDR3 size: 15 residues. Germline CDR1 reads MDHEN; CDR2 reads SYDVKM. The CDR3 sequence: CASSLSGGHHQPQHF. CDR3 in DNA: TGTGCCAGCAGTTTATCGGGCGGACACCATCAGCCCCAGCATTTT.

The chain is built from TRBV7-9 and TRBJ2-7; TRBD2 aligns across 11 bases. The germline V gene encodes CDR1 SEHNR and CDR2 FQNEAQ (reference sequence). This CDR3 has 15 residues. V shed 6 bases, J shed 3 bases, and the junction held 7 bases outside the gene matches. CDR3 DNA: TGTGCCAGCAGTCTCGTAGCGGGAGGGTTCTACGAGCAGTACTTC. Residues: CASSLVAGGFYEQYF.

V gene TRBV6-1 combines with J gene TRBJ1-1; D call uncertain. Between the trimmed V and J ends, which lost 2 bases and 0 bases, there was a span of 7 bases. Germline V lookup: CDR1 MNHNS, CDR2 SASEGT. The CDR3 consists of 14 residues. For the CDR3, the DNA is TGTGCCAGCAGTGAATTCGGACTGAACACTGAAGCTTTCTTT. The encoded protein is CASSEFGLNTEAFF.

This clone appeared once. This rearrangement joins TRBV19 to TRBJ2-1; D is ambiguous. With 5 bases removed from V and 2 bases from J, the gap between germline ends came to 19 bases. Germline V gives CDR1 LNHDA, CDR2 SQIVND (reference sequence). The CDR3 extends over 17 amino acids. CDR3 coding DNA: TGTGCCAGTAGTCCCCCGGTAGGAAGCGTAACCTACAATGAGCAGTTCTTC. Protein: CASSPPVGSVTYNEQFF.

The chain carries TRBV7-9 and TRBJ2-7; the D gene is possibly TRBD2 (5 bases). With 2 bases removed from V and 2 bases from J, the gap between germline ends came to 10 bases. Germline-derived CDR1 and CDR2 are SEHNR and FQNEAQ (reference sequence). CDR3 length: 14 residues. The CDR3 DNA reads as TGTGCCAGCAGCTTACCCGGGGTCCCCTACGAGCAGTACTTC. It translates to CASSLPGVPYEQYF.

CDR3 DNA: TGTGCCAGTAGTAATACCCGGGCTGGAGACGAAAAACTGTTTTTT. This encodes CASSNTRAGDEKLFF. V is TRBV19 and J is TRBJ1-4; D unresolved. This CDR3 has 15 residues. Trimming removed 4 bases at V and 8 bases at J, with 17 bases between. The germline V gene encodes CDR1 LNHDA and CDR2 SQIVND (reference sequence).

The chain carries TRBV27 and TRBJ1-5; D unclear. Trimming took off 2 bases at V and 4 bases at J, with 6 bases between the two ends. The germline V gene encodes CDR1 MNHEY and CDR2 SMNVEV (reference sequence). This CDR3 comprises 13 residues. CDR3 sequence (DNA): TGTGCCAGCAGTTTAAACGTTAATCAGCCCCAGCATTTT. Its translation: CASSLNVNQPQHF.

This clone showed up just once. The V gene is TRBV28, the J gene TRBJ1-1; D may be TRBD1 (6 bases). Germline values: CDR1 MDHEN, CDR2 SYDVKM. V lost 6 bases and J 5 bases, leaving 16 bases between the germline ends. The CDR3 totals 14 residues. This CDR3 reads CASSIFGGRTEAFF. The CDR3 bases are TGTGCCAGCAGCATTTTTGGGGGGCGGACTGAAGCTTTCTTT.

This rearrangement joins TRBV6-5 to TRBJ2-3, with D hard to call. This CDR3 has 12 residues. CDR1 is MNHEY and CDR2 is SVGAGI in the germline V gene. The germline V and J ends were trimmed by 10 bases and 5 bases, with 13 bases remaining between them. In DNA form, the CDR3 reads TGTGCCACTCTATCACCAGGAGATACGCAGTATTTT. This sequence encodes CATLSPGDTQYF.

This chain joins TRBV15 and TRBJ1-4, with TRBD1 matching over 7 bases. Trimming removed 2 bases from V and 6 bases from J; junction bases left unmatched: 0. The CDR3 totals 13 residues. Per the germline V gene, CDR1 is LNHNV and CDR2 is YYDKDF (reference sequence). DNA for the CDR3: TGTGCCACCAGCAGACAGGGGGATGAAAAACTGTTTTTT. Amino acid sequence: CATSRQGDEKLFF.

The chain uses TRBV28 and TRBJ1-2; D gene uncertain. Trimming shortened V by 8 bases and J by 8 bases, and 15 bases separated the two germline ends. The V gene's germline CDR1 is MDHEN and CDR2 SYDVKM. The CDR3 sequence is 12 residues long. In DNA form, the CDR3 reads TGTGCCAGCGGACGACCGATAAACGGCTACACCTTC. Translated: CASGRPINGYTF.

The chain couples TRBV19 to TRBJ2-1; 10 bases are shared with TRBD2. The CDR3 consists of 15 residues. Germline CDR1 is LNHDA and CDR2 is SQIVND (reference sequence). Losses at the gene ends were 3 bases for V and 7 bases for J; bases not matched to a gene: 6. The CDR3 loop is CASSIRTSGVNEQFF. CDR3 nucleotide sequence: TGTGCCAGTAGTATTAGGACTAGCGGAGTTAATGAGCAGTTCTTC.

The rearrangement joins TRBV10-3 to TRBJ2-7; weak D call: TRBD2 (6 bases). The CDR3 covers 16 residues. The V gene's germline CDR1 is ENHRY and CDR2 SYGVKD. Trimming stripped 4 bases from V and 0 bases from J, with 16 bases between. The CDR3 protein is CAISGGGAGGSYEQYF. The CDR3 region has the DNA TGTGCCATCAGTGGGGGAGGAGCGGGCGGCTCCTACGAGCAGTACTTC.

This chain links TRBV11-1 with TRBJ1-2; 10 bases match TRBD1. The CDR3 runs to 13 residues. V was clipped by 4 bases and J by 6 bases; unmatched bases: 2. Germline V gives CDR1 SGHAT, CDR2 FQDESV (reference sequence). The CDR3, as DNA: TGTGCCAGCAGCTATGGGACAGGGGATGGCTACACCTTC. This encodes CASSYGTGDGYTF.

The genes are TRBV7-9 and TRBJ2-6; a possible D gene is TRBD2 (5 bases). The CDR3 is 16 amino acids. The germline gives CDR1 SEHNR, CDR2 FQNEAQ (reference sequence). Trimming left V 1 base short and J 4 bases short, with 11 bases between. The CDR3 sequence: CASSLGEGSGANVLTF. In DNA form, the CDR3 reads TGTGCCAGCAGCTTAGGAGAGGGATCAGGGGCCAACGTCCTGACTTTC.

The chain is built from TRBV4-1 and TRBJ2-7; 11 bases align to TRBD2. From germline, CDR1 is MGHRA and CDR2 YSYEKL. Trimming at V came to 0 bases and at J to 5 bases, leaving 9 bases not matched to a gene. CDR3 length equals 17 residues. The CDR3 here is CASSQDSQLAGAHEQYF. CDR3 in DNA: TGCGCCAGCAGCCAAGATTCTCAACTAGCGGGAGCCCACGAGCAGTACTTC.

The DNA for the CDR3 is TGTGCCAGCAGCTCCCAGGGACAGGGCACTGAAGCTTTCTTT. Translated: CASSSQGQGTEAFF. The genes are TRBV13 and TRBJ1-1; 9 bases are a match to TRBD1. Germline V gene sequence: CDR1 PRHDT, CDR2 FYEKMQ (reference sequence). J gave up 4 bases and V 4 bases, and 4 bases lay outside the gene matches. The CDR3 runs 14 residues.

This chain connects TRBV30 to TRBJ2-3; possible D gene TRBD2, 6 bases. Germline V lookup: CDR1 GTSNPN, CDR2 SVGIG (reference sequence). The CDR3 contains 12 residues. V dropped 7 bases and J dropped 4 bases, with 12 bases sitting between them. CDR3 residues: CALAAQADTQYF. The CDR3 DNA reads TGTGCCTTAGCGGCTCAGGCAGATACGCAGTATTTT.

This clone was picked up one time. The chain uses TRBV19 and TRBJ2-7, with a weak D call TRBD2 (5 bases). Germline V gene lookup returns CDR1 LNHDA and CDR2 SQIVND (reference sequence). The CDR3 spans 14 residues. The V gene lost 5 bases and the J gene lost 3 bases, with 14 bases spanning the gap. The CDR3 protein is CASSPRPRDYEQYF. As DNA, the CDR3 is TGTGCCAGTAGTCCACGCCCACGGGACTACGAGCAGTACTTC. The whole variable domain, remainder taken from reference TRBV19 and TRBJ2-7, is DGGITQSPKYLFRKEGQNVTLSCEQNLNHDAMYWYRQDPGQGLRLIYYSQIVNDFQKGDIAEGYSVSREKKESFPLTVTSAQKNPTAFYLCASSPRPRDYEQYFGPGTRLTVT.

This clone has a single count. The chain couples TRBV21-1 to TRBJ1-2. TRBV21-1 is classified as a pseudogene. The length of the CDR3 is 15 residues. CDR3 sequence reads: CASSKDPGHDYGYTF. The DNA of the CDR3 is TGTGCCAGCAGCAAAGACCCGGGGCACGACTATGGCTACACCTTC.

The chain carries TRBV5-1 and TRBJ2-3; D is ambiguous. V shed 3 bases and J shed 2 bases, with 13 bases lying between them. This CDR3 has 15 amino acids. Germline CDR1 SGHRS, CDR2 YFSETQ. The CDR3 is CASSWGGIYTDTQYF. In nucleotides, the CDR3 is TGCGCCAGCAGCTGGGGTGGGATTTACACAGATACGCAGTATTTT.